This T cell receptor (beta chain) is from a study of blood T cell repertoires in COVID-19. Study-level information: COVID-19 samples collected from the United States, Italy and Spain covered acute and convalescent phases.

V gave up 5 bases and J gave up 3 bases; unmatched junction bases: 7. CDR3 length: 14 amino acids. The germline V gene has CDR1 MNHEY and CDR2 SVGEGT. Under the authors' procedure: The authors estimated nucleated cell counts from reference gene primer amplification. Libraries were prepared by immunoSEQ multiplex PCR; TCRdb keeps only in-frame clonotypes and omits some of them. Clone size and V and J calls were adopted from that table, with D and trimming inferred from the DNA. The table has around 75,000 clones, roughly 91% seen once. This clonotype originated in a man aged 55-75 years with acute or convalescent COVID-19. Sample: peripheral blood. The chain employs TRBV6-2 or TRBV6-3 and TRBJ2-7, with 7 positions matching TRBD1. CDR3 coding DNA: TGTGCCAGCAGTGAGGACAGGACCGTCTACGAGCAGTACTTC. This codes for CASSEDRTVYEQYF.